This T cell receptor (beta chain) comes out of a study of blood T cells in healthy people across ages. Alongside a J-beta primer mix, a sample-barcoded 5' primer served in a second PCR lasting roughly 6 to 11 cycles. MiXCR, run by TCRdb on the 5' RACE reads, gives a single entry per CDR3 protein. The sample has roughly 900,000 distinct CDR3 sequences, approximately 49% seen once; the top ten hold 10% to 15%. CDR3 size: 15 residues. The trim removed 4 bases at V and 0 bases at J, leaving 6 bases unmatched. Germline lookup yields CDR1 SGHTA and CDR2 FQGNSA. The sample holds a few counts of this clonotype.

The genes are TRBV7-2 and TRBJ2-7; 7 bases agree with TRBD1. Sample: blood. The clonotype comes from a man aged 30-40 years in good health. DNA of the CDR3: TGTGCCAGCAGCTCCAACAGGGGTAGCTCCTACGAGCAGTACTTC. Protein: CASSSNRGSSYEQYF.